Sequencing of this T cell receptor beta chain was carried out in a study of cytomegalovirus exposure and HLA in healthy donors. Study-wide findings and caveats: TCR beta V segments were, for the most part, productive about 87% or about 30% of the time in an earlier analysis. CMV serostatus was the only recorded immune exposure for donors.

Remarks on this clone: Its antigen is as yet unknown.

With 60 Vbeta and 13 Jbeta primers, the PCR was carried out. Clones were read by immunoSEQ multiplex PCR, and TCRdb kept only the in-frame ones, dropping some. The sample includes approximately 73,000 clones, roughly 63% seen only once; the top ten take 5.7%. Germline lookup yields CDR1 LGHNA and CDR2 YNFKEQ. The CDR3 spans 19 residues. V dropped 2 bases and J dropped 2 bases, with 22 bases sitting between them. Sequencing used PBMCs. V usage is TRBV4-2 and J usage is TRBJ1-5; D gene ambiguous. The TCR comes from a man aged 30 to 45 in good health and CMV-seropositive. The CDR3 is CASSQRYPGAGARNQPQHF. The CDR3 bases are TGTGCCAGCAGCCAACGATACCCCGGCGCGGGTGCGCGCAATCAGCCCCAGCATTTT.